These 29 T cell receptor beta chains came from one sample sequenced in a study of T-cell reconstitution after alpha-beta-depleted transplantation in children. Construction of the TCRbeta library involved unique molecular identifiers. Each CDR3 protein is one row after TCRdb ran MiXCR on the PCR reads. This table has 400,000 to 500,000 distinct CDR3 sequences, about a tenth appearing once. The starting material was PBMCs from the stem cell graft donor, obtained from the stem cell graft. The receptors shown here come from a human donor who donated a stem cell graft to a child with acute myeloid leukemia.

This chain links TRBV9 with TRBJ2-1; D not resolved. CDR3 length equals 13 residues. Germline-derived CDR1 and CDR2 are SGDLS and YYNGEE. V dropped 3 bases and J dropped 8 bases, with 12 bases sitting between them. CDR3 loop: CASSDSSLDEQFF. The DNA for the CDR3 is TGTGCCAGCAGCGACAGTAGTCTCGATGAGCAGTTCTTC.

The table lists this clonotype with a few counts. The rearrangement joins TRBV20-1 to TRBJ2-3; TRBD1 or TRBD2 may be the D gene (6 bases each). This CDR3 is 14 amino acids long. Germline V gene sequence: CDR1 DFQATT, CDR2 SNEGSKA (reference sequence). V lost 1 base and J 0 bases, leaving 8 bases between the germline ends. In nucleotides, the CDR3 is TGCAGTGCTAGAGCGGGGGCGAGCACAGATACGCAGTATTTT. Translating gives CSARAGASTDTQYF.

The chain joins TRBV20-1 to TRBJ2-7, with 7 positions matching TRBD1. CDR1 and CDR2 (germline): DFQATT, SNEGSKA (reference sequence). Unmatched junction bases numbered 10, after V lost 4 bases and J lost 4 bases. The CDR3 sequence is 14 residues long. The CDR3 protein is CSATDRDSLYEQYF. The CDR3 bases are TGCAGTGCTACCGACAGGGATTCCCTTTACGAGCAGTACTTC.

This clonotype was observed at least ten times. CDR3 region: CASRGVDNSPLHF. The CDR3 coding sequence is TGTGCCAGCCGGGGGGTCGATAATTCACCCCTCCACTTT. The chain has TRBV27 and TRBJ1-6, with a weak D call TRBD1 (5 bases). This CDR3 contains 13 residues. Germline lookup yields CDR1 MNHEY and CDR2 SMNVEV (reference sequence). V gave up 8 bases and J gave up 5 bases, with 10 bases separating them.

The sample holds many counts of this clonotype. V usage is TRBV15 and J usage is TRBJ2-3; D not certain. The V gene's germline CDR1 is LNHNV and CDR2 YYDKDF (reference sequence). The CDR3 is 14 amino acids. V was trimmed by 6 bases and J by 3 bases, leaving 13 bases between them. The CDR3 spells CATSLSSVTDTQYF. CDR3 DNA sequence: TGTGCCACCAGTTTATCAAGCGTAACAGATACGCAGTATTTT.

This clonotype was seen ten or more times. The CDR3 DNA follows: TGCAGTGCTAGAGAATCCTACGAGCAGTACTTC. This codes for CSARESYEQYF. This chain joins TRBV20-1 and TRBJ2-7; D gene uncertain. The CDR3 is made up of 11 amino acids. The germline V gene encodes CDR1 DFQATT and CDR2 SNEGSKA (reference sequence). The V end was cut by 0 bases, the J end by 1 base, with 1 base between.

The chain carries TRBV25-1 and TRBJ2-1; 10 bases fit TRBD2. Germline lookup yields CDR1 MGHDK and CDR2 SYGVNS. V trimming: 3 bases; J trimming: 7 bases; junction bases outside the gene matches: 9. The CDR3 is 16 amino acids. The CDR3 region is CASSENLAGAKNEQFF. The CDR3, as DNA: TGTGCCAGCAGTGAGAATCTAGCGGGGGCCAAAAATGAGCAGTTCTTC.

This clonotype turned up a few times. The V and J genes are TRBV12-3 or TRBV12-4 and TRBJ1-1, with D tentatively TRBD1 (5 bases). V dropped 6 bases and J dropped 0 bases, with 17 bases sitting between them. The CDR3 extends over 16 amino acids. CDR3: CASSVRVGMMNTEAFF. In DNA, the CDR3 is TGTGCCAGCAGCGTCAGGGTGGGAATGATGAACACTGAAGCTTTCTTT.

This chain links TRBV7-9 with TRBJ1-4, with D hard to call. The CDR3 has 13 amino acids. The germline V and J ends were trimmed by 6 bases and 3 bases, with 8 bases remaining between them. Germline V lookup: CDR1 SEHNR, CDR2 FQNEAQ (reference sequence). This CDR3 is CASRTLANEKLFF. DNA of the CDR3: TGTGCCAGCAGGACACTAGCTAATGAAAAACTGTTTTTT.

This clonotype was seen a single time. The genes are TRBV7-9 and TRBJ2-7, with D perhaps matching TRBD2 (5 bases). The germline V gene encodes CDR1 SEHNR and CDR2 FQNEAQ (reference sequence). Trimming shortened V by 1 base and J by 5 bases, and 15 bases separated the two germline ends. This CDR3 spans 15 amino acids. CDR3 region: CASSLVGLAFHEQYF. Here the CDR3 DNA reads TGTGCCAGCAGCTTAGTTGGTCTAGCCTTCCACGAGCAGTACTTC.

V and J are TRBV11-2 and TRBJ2-3; 13 bases are shared with TRBD2. V was clipped by 3 bases and J by 6 bases; unmatched bases: 9. The CDR3 consists of 17 residues. Germline V gives CDR1 SGHAT, CDR2 FQNNGV. The CDR3 sequence: CASSFLTSGRNEDTQYF. The CDR3 nucleotides are TGTGCCAGCAGCTTTCTGACTAGCGGGAGGAATGAGGATACGCAGTATTTT.

The rearrangement uses TRBV6-1 and TRBJ1-1; TRBD1 aligns across 8 bases. V trimming: 6 bases; J trimming: 0 bases; junction bases outside the gene matches: 6. CDR1 is MNHNS, CDR2 SASEGT, per germline. The CDR3 contains 15 residues. CDR3 nucleotide sequence: TGTGCCAGCAGACCCCCAGGGGGCATGAACACTGAAGCTTTCTTT. This codes for CASRPPGGMNTEAFF.

This clonotype was observed a few times. This rearrangement joins TRBV9 to TRBJ2-1, with D unclear. V was shortened by 0 bases and J by 0 bases, with 10 bases between the two germline ends. This CDR3 contains 16 residues. The germline gives CDR1 SGDLS, CDR2 YYNGEE. As DNA, the CDR3 is TGTGCCAGCAGCGTAGGACTCGCGAGCTCCTACAATGAGCAGTTCTTC. This translates into CASSVGLASSYNEQFF.

J is TRBJ1-4 and V is TRBV5-1; 8 nucleotides align to TRBD1. The germline V gene encodes CDR1 SGHRS and CDR2 YFSETQ. The junction had 7 bases not matched to a gene; V was cut back by 4 bases and J by 8 bases. This CDR3 region has 14 residues. The CDR3: CASSERQGNEKLFF. CDR3 sequence (DNA): TGCGCCAGCAGCGAGAGACAGGGGAACGAAAAACTGTTTTTT. Full variable domain (outside the CDR3, taken from reference TRBV5-1 and TRBJ1-4): KAGVTQTPRYLIKTRGQQVTLSCSPISGHRSVSWYQQTPGQGLQFLFEYFSETQRNKGNFPGRFSGRQFSNSRSEMNVSTLELGDSALYLCASSERQGNEKLFFGSGTQLSVL.

The sample holds many counts of this clonotype. The chain is built from TRBV5-5 and TRBJ2-5, with TRBD1 matching 7 bases. V gave up 4 bases and J gave up 2 bases; unmatched junction bases: 5. The germline V gene has CDR1 SGHKS and CDR2 YYEKEE (reference sequence). This CDR3 is built from 14 residues. The CDR3 here is CASSPGQVQETQYF. The CDR3 DNA reads TGTGCCAGCAGCCCCGGACAGGTTCAAGAGACCCAGTACTTC.

The chain has TRBV20-1 and TRBJ1-6; D is possibly TRBD1 (5 bases). Per germline, CDR1 DFQATT and CDR2 SNEGSKA (reference sequence). This CDR3 has 14 amino acids. Trimming pared 3 bases from V and 2 bases from J, leaving 8 bases between. The CDR3 here is CSARRGTYNSPLHF. CDR3 DNA: TGCAGTGCTAGGCGGGGGACCTATAATTCACCCCTCCACTTT.

About this clonotype itself: Just one base apart from a much larger clone, this may be a read error. The chain uses TRBV7-8 and TRBJ2-1, with no clear D. Trimming removed 3 bases at V and 12 bases at J, with 12 bases between. The germline V gene encodes CDR1 SGHVS and CDR2 FQNEAQ. The CDR3 consists of 12 residues. The CDR3 protein is CASSFRVDAQFF. In DNA form, the CDR3 reads TGTGCCAGCAGCTTTAGGGTAGATGCGCAGTTCTTC.

This sequence joins TRBV4-1 and TRBJ1-5, with D perhaps TRBD1 (6 bases). Trimming removed 0 bases from V and 4 bases from J, with 10 bases in between. This CDR3 has 15 amino acids. CDR1 and CDR2 from the germline V gene are MGHRA and YSYEKL. In DNA form, the CDR3 reads TGCGCCAGCAGCCAAGAACAGGGTTGGAATCAGCCCCAGCATTTT. It specifies CASSQEQGWNQPQHF.

The CDR3, as DNA: TGTGCCATCAGCGTCCGGGGCGAGCAGTACTTC. Its protein is CAISVRGEQYF. This sequence joins TRBV10-3 and TRBJ2-7, with a tentative D call TRBD2 (5 bases). V lost 6 bases, J lost 6 bases, and 9 bases lay in between. There are 11 residues in the CDR3. Germline-derived CDR1 and CDR2 are ENHRY and SYGVKD.

In nucleotides, the CDR3 is TGCAGTGCTATCCGGGACGTGGTCCGGACAGATACGCAGTATTTT. It specifies CSAIRDVVRTDTQYF. This chain uses TRBV20-1 with TRBJ2-3, with D perhaps given as TRBD1 or TRBD2 (5 bases each). Germline CDR1 and CDR2: DFQATT and SNEGSKA (reference sequence). Trimming left V 4 bases short and J 3 bases short, with 17 bases between. CDR3 size: 15 residues.

This clonotype was detected many times. The chain uses TRBV20-1 and TRBJ1-6; 8 bases line up with TRBD1. V shed 1 base, J shed 3 bases, and the junction held 5 bases outside the gene matches. The germline V gene encodes CDR1 DFQATT and CDR2 SNEGSKA (reference sequence). The CDR3 sequence is 16 residues long. The chain's CDR3 is CSARATGVGYNSPLHF. CDR3 sequence (DNA): TGCAGTGCTAGAGCGACAGGGGTTGGCTATAATTCACCCCTCCACTTT.

This clonotype has a handful of counts. The CDR3 region is CASSSRDTDYEQYF. The CDR3 DNA is TGCGCCAGCAGCTCAAGGGACACAGACTACGAGCAGTACTTC. The rearrangement links TRBV5-1 to TRBJ2-7, with a weak D call TRBD1 (6 bases). CDR1 and CDR2 from the germline V gene are SGHRS and YFSETQ. The CDR3 has 14 amino acids. V was pared by 3 bases and J by 3 bases, with 13 bases between.

This clonotype was seen only a few times. This chain links TRBV20-1 with TRBJ2-7, with 8 bases lining up with TRBD2. V lost 3 bases and J lost 0; bases outside the gene matches: 1. CDR1 is DFQATT, CDR2 SNEGSKA, per germline (reference sequence). The length of the CDR3 is 13 residues. The CDR3 loop reads CSASGRASYEQYF. CDR3 sequence (DNA): TGCAGTGCTAGCGGGAGGGCCTCCTACGAGCAGTACTTC.

The chain joins TRBV3-1 to TRBJ2-3; no reliable D call. Germline V gives CDR1 LGHDT, CDR2 YNNKEL (reference sequence). The CDR3 sequence is 15 residues long. Trimming left V 8 bases short and J 11 bases short, with 26 bases between. CDR3 sequence (DNA): TGTGCCAGCTGCAAAGAATCTGGATGGGGATGGGGGCAGTATTTT. Translating gives CASCKESGWGWGQYF.

This clonotype was found a few times. V gene TRBV5-1 combines with J gene TRBJ2-4; D is uncertain. V was pared by 5 bases and J by 1 base, with 4 bases between. This CDR3 contains 12 residues. The V gene's germline CDR1 is SGHRS and CDR2 YFSETQ. In nucleotides, the CDR3 is TGCGCCAGCAGAGGGGCCAAAAACATTCAGTACTTC. Protein product: CASRGAKNIQYF.

The table lists this clonotype with many counts. J is TRBJ2-1 and V is TRBV12-3 or TRBV12-4; TRBD1 agrees at 8 bases. V was pared by 6 bases and J by 1 base, with 5 bases of the junction left unmatched. This CDR3 comprises 15 residues. The CDR3 is CASSFGTGSYNEQFF. The CDR3 region has the DNA TGTGCCAGCAGCTTCGGGACAGGTTCCTACAATGAGCAGTTCTTC.

The chain links TRBV29-1 to TRBJ1-2, with 9 bases fitting TRBD1. J gave up 5 bases and V 3 bases, and 4 bases lay outside the gene matches. CDR1 is SQVTM, CDR2 ANQGSEA, per germline. The CDR3 has 13 residues. As DNA, the CDR3 is TGCAGCGTTGATGGACAGGGGCGGTATGGCTACACCTTC. This encodes CSVDGQGRYGYTF.

The V call is TRBV20-1, the J call TRBJ1-1; D perhaps matches TRBD1 (6 bases). Germline CDR1 is DFQATT and CDR2 is SNEGSKA (reference sequence). This CDR3 comprises 13 residues. V was trimmed by 0 bases and J by 6 bases, leaving 11 bases between them. The CDR3 DNA reads as TGCAGTGCTAGAGATTCAGGGGTCGCTGAAGCTTTCTTT. Amino acids: CSARDSGVAEAFF.

Concerning this clonotype: Here the CDR3 omits its conserved ending phenylalanine or tryptophan, so a read error is the likely source. The V gene is TRBV20-1, the J gene TRBJ1-1, with 8 bases identical to TRBD1. CDR3 length equals 13 residues. In germline, CDR1 is DFQATT, CDR2 SNEGSKA (reference sequence). The trim removed 5 bases at V and 0 bases at J, leaving 2 bases unmatched. The DNA for the CDR3 is TGCAGTGCTGGGGGACAGGTGAACACTGAAGCTTTCTCT. Translating it yields CSAGGQVNTEAFS.